This TCR beta chain was found in a study of T cells expressing NK-cell markers. Across the study: Sorted CD3+CD56+NKG2C+, CD3+CD56+NKG2C- and CD3+CD56-NKG2C+ T cells supplied TCR beta repertoires. One of the eight sequenced donors was seronegative, whereas the other seven were HCMV-seropositive. Study-wide results and caveats: The leading position in the CD3+CD56-NKG2C+ fraction of several donors also went to these clonotypes. More than five of the donors carried dominant NKG2C+ clonotypes that took up roughly 1.0-8% of their CD8+ T cells.

On this clonotype itself: The antigen remains undetermined.

TCRdb re-called the 5' RACE reads, yielding one record per CDR3 amino acid sequence without DNA. Recorded for this sample: about 450,000 distinct CDR3 sequences. The clonotype comes from a woman aged 18 to 69 in good health. The material sequenced was blood T cells: a sorted CD56 or NKG2C T cell subset, CD4+ or CD8+ T cells, or bulk PBMC T cells (not recorded which).

The CDR3 loop reads CASSEGQGLTEAFF. This chain uses TRBV25-1 with TRBJ1-1. The CDR3 sequence is 14 residues long. Germline V lookup: CDR1 MGHDK, CDR2 SYGVNS.